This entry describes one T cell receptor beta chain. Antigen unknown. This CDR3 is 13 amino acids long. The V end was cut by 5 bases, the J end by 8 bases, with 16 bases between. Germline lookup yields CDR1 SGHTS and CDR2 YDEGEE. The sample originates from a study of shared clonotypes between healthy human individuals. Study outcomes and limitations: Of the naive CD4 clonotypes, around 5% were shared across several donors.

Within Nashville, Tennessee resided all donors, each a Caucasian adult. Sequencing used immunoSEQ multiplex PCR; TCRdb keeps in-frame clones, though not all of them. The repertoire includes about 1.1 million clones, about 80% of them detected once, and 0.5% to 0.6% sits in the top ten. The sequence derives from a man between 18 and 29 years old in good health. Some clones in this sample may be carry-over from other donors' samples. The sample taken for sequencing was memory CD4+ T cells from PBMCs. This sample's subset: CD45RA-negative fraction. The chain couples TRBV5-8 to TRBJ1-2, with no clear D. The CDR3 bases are TGTGCCAGCAGGACCATAGGTGTAGAGGGCTACACCTTC. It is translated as CASRTIGVEGYTF.